The entry that follows covers one TCR beta chain sequence. Its antigen is still unknown. This entry comes from a study of cytomegalovirus exposure and HLA in healthy donors. Whole-study context: Earlier work reported 117 million unique TCR beta sequences from about 200 million T cells. Study findings and constraints: In vitro assays verified that three CMV-associated chains recognized CMV antigens specifically. Sequencing artifact likely explains a cluster of highly shared sequence variants. TCR beta V segments were, for the most part, productive about 90% or about 30% of the time in an earlier analysis.

This PCR relied on a set of 60 Vbeta primers and 13 Jbeta primers. Assay used: immunoSEQ multiplex PCR; TCRdb lists only in-frame clones, some missing. The sample gives around 49,000 clones, around 82% of which show up once; 8.1% is in the top ten. V dropped 2 bases and J dropped 0; count of bases not matched to a gene: 10. Germline V gene lookup returns CDR1 SGDLS and CDR2 YYNGEE. The CDR3 contains 17 residues. The clonotype was recovered from a man aged 30 to 39 in good health and CMV-seropositive. The chain recombines TRBV9 with TRBJ1-1; 7 positions match TRBD1. Sequences were obtained from PBMCs. CDR3 bases: TGTGCCAGCAGCGTGGGGCACAGGGGCGTCATGAACACTGAAGCTTTCTTT. Protein: CASSVGHRGVMNTEAFF. The whole variable domain, filled in from reference TRBV9 and TRBJ1-1, reads DSGVTQTPKHLITATGQRVTLRCSPRSGDLSVYWYQQSLDQGLQFLIQYYNGEERAKGNILERFSAQQFPDLHSELNLSSLELGDSALYFCASSVGHRGVMNTEAFFGQGTRLTVV.